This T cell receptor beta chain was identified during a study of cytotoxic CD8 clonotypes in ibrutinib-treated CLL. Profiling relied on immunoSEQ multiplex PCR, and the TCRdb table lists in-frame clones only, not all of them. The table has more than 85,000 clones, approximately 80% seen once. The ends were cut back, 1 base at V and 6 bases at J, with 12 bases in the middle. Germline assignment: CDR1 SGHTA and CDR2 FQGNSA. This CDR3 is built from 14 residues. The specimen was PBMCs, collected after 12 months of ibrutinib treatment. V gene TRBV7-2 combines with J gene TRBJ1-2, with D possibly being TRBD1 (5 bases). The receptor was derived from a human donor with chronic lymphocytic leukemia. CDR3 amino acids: CASSLGQGTHGYTF. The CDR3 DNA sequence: TGTGCCAGCAGCTTAGGGCAGGGTACTCATGGCTACACCTTC.